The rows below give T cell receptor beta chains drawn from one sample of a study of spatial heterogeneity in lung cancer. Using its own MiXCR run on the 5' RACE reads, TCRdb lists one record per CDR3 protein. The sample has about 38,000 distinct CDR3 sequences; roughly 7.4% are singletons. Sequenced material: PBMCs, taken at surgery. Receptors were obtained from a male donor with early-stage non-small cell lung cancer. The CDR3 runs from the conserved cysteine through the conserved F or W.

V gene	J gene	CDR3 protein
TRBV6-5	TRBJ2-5	CASSFLAGGGLETQYF
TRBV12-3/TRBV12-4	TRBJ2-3	CASSLRRRGTDTQYF
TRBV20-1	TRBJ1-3	CSARPTTAGNTIYF
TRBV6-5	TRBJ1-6	CASSRTSNSPLHF
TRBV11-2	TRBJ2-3	CASSLSAGGVTDTQYF
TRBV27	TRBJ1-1	CASSLRWAQNTEAFF
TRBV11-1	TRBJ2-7	CASSPTSLSYEQYF
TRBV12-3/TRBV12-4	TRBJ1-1	CASSLGRAVTEAFF
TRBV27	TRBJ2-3	CASSLMGTQYF
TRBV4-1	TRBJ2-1	CASSQEARGPSYNEQFF
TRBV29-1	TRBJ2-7	CSVGTDVTYEQYF
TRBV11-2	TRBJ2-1	CASSLGSGRVSEQFF
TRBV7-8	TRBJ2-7	CASSLARTETYEQYF
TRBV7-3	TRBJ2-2	CASSLTAQGAFTGELLF
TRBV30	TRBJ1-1	CAWSDPGARKNTEAFF
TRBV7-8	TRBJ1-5	CASSFGTAQNQPQHF
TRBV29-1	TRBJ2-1	CSVTDRVGSNEQFF
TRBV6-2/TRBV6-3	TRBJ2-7	CASKGLTSYEQYF
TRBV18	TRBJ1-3	CASSPARGQGSGNTIYF
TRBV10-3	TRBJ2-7	CAIRSGGDRYEQYF
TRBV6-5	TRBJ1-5	CASSYSSAGAGNQPQHF
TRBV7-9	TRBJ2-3	CASSTLGGTDTQYF
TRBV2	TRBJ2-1	CASSEALYRGADEQFF
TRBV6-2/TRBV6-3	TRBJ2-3	CASSYSIAGWSTDTQYF
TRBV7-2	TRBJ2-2	CASSLGTGTNGELFF
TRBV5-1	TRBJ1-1	CASSLDGTGSGNTEAFF
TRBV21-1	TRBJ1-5	CASGNLSGTGLFNQPQHF
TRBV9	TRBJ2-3	CASSPTPGTSGMRLSTQYF
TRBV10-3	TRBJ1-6	CAISDSTGGMNSPLHF
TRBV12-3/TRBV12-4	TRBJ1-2	CASSFGTSTGYTF